This T cell receptor beta chain was recovered during a study of CD8+ T cells in alopecia areata. As for the study in general: At a dose of 5 to 10 mg twice daily, oral tofacitinib was given to treated patients. Findings of the study overall: TCRs were shared less clearly across patients than in mice, possibly for HLA-related reasons. It was lesional scalp, especially alopecia totalis/universalis, that showed higher clonality than normal scalp.

Concerning this clone itself: As yet, its antigen is unknown.

Investigators isolated RNA and reverse transcribed it into cDNA to act as the sequencing template. Profiled with immunoSEQ multiplex PCR; TCRdb holds only in-frame clones, not every one. The table has 100,000 to 150,000 clones, approximately 53% seen once. From germline, CDR1 is SGHVS and CDR2 FNYEAQ. The CDR3 is made up of 12 amino acids. V lost 4 bases to trimming and J lost 2 bases, with 3 bases between them. Cell sorting was applied to PBMCs, and CD4+ and CD8+ T cells were collected. The receptor's source is a human donor with alopecia areata. V is TRBV7-6 and J is TRBJ2-1, with no clear D. Sequenced here: CD4+ T cells sorted from blood, sampled at week 0. The CDR3 is CASSSAYNEQFF. CDR3 DNA: TGTGCCAGCAGCTCCGCCTACAATGAGCAGTTCTTC. Together with reference TRBV7-6 and TRBJ2-1, the CDR3 gives the full variable domain: GAGVSQSPRYKVTKRGQDVALRCDPISGHVSLYWYRQALGQGPEFLTYFNYEAQQDKSGLPNDRFSAERPEGSISTLTIQRTEQRDSAMYRCASSSAYNEQFFGPGTRLTVL.